Detailed here is one T cell receptor (beta chain). Its antigen is undetermined. The V end lost 4 bases, the J end lost 5 bases, and 6 bases lay between the germline ends. This CDR3 has 11 amino acids. CDR1 MDHEN and CDR2 SYDVKM come from the germline V gene. The data derive from a study of shared clonotypes between healthy human individuals. Study conclusions and caveats: Deeper or shallower sequencing was expected to change how clonotypes are shared among donors. A reduction in generation probabilities was seen for non-shared clonotypes relative to those shared by all four donors.

Naive-designated CD8 cells lacked CD45RO, were positively enriched for CCR7, and omitted terminally differentiated effector memory CD45RA+ cells. Healthy adults negative for HIV, lacking recent acute infections or vaccinations, served as donors. Generated by immunoSEQ multiplex PCR, the TCRdb table keeps only in-frame clones and is missing some. Among some 2 million clones, around 96% were seen once, and the ten largest hold approximately 1.2%. J is TRBJ2-7 and V is TRBV28; the D is unclear. Input material: naive CD8+ T cells sorted from blood. This clonotype originated in a man aged 18 to 29 in good health. CDR3: CASSYGDEQYF. The DNA for the CDR3 is TGTGCCAGCAGTTACGGAGACGAGCAGTACTTC.